This passage covers 17 T cell receptor beta chains from one sample sequenced in a study of shared T cell receptors in the human thymus. This table comes from immunoSEQ multiplex PCR, and its TCRdb copy is limited to in-frame clones, with some not included. The sample has 500,000 to 750,000 clones, roughly 88% seen once; the top ten hold 0.0095% to 0.012%. A further study also used this sample, focusing on human thymus T cells.

Source material: thymocytes. All receptors derive from a boy in the first two years of life with a congenital heart defect.

The rearrangement joins TRBV28 to TRBJ2-7; TRBD2 matches 7 bases. V lost 2 bases, J lost 4 bases, and 8 bases stayed unmatched. This CDR3 region has 15 residues. Germline CDR1 MDHEN, CDR2 SYDVKM. This chain's CDR3 is CASSLRGVSEYEQYF. The CDR3 nucleotides are TGTGCCAGCAGTTTACGGGGGGTTAGTGAGTACGAGCAGTACTTC.

This chain connects TRBV10-1 to TRBJ2-7, with 12 positions matching TRBD2. V gave up 6 bases and J gave up 0 bases; unmatched junction bases: 3. Germline V CDR1 and CDR2: WNHNN, SYGVQD (reference sequence). The CDR3 length is 15 residues. This CDR3 reads CASRLAGGNSYEQYF. The CDR3 DNA follows: TGCGCCAGCAGACTAGCGGGAGGCAACTCCTACGAGCAGTACTTC.

The chain couples TRBV4-1 to TRBJ1-5, with 7 bases matching TRBD1. The length of the CDR3 is 17 residues. V shed 5 bases, J shed 4 bases, and the junction held 14 bases outside the gene matches. Germline lookup yields CDR1 MGHRA and CDR2 YSYEKL. The CDR3 sequence is CASSFPTGAFRNQPQHF. The DNA of the CDR3 is TGCGCCAGCAGCTTTCCAACAGGGGCTTTTCGTAATCAGCCCCAGCATTTT.

In DNA form, the CDR3 reads TGCGCCAGCAGTCGCCCTGAATCCAAGGGAGCGGGAGTCGCCTACAATGAGCAGTTCTTC. This encodes CASSRPESKGAGVAYNEQFF. The chain couples TRBV23-1 to TRBJ2-1; 8 positions agree with TRBD2. TRBV23-1 is identified as an open reading frame with a role that is uncertain. V trimming: 4 bases; J trimming: 2 bases; junction bases outside the gene matches: 19. The CDR3 covers 20 residues.

The CDR3 region is CASSLPGQGYFLNTEAFF. The CDR3 DNA is TGCGCCAGCAGCTTGCCGGGACAGGGGTATTTTTTGAACACTGAAGCTTTCTTT. The V call is TRBV5-1, the J call TRBJ1-1; TRBD1 agrees at 10 bases. The CDR3 contains 18 residues. Trimming at V came to 1 base and at J to 0 bases, leaving 9 bases not matched to a gene. Germline V CDR1 and CDR2: SGHRS, YFSETQ. Using reference TRBV5-1 and TRBJ1-1 for the parts outside the CDR3, the full variable domain is KAGVTQTPRYLIKTRGQQVTLSCSPISGHRSVSWYQQTPGQGLQFLFEYFSETQRNKGNFPGRFSGRQFSNSRSEMNVSTLELGDSALYLCASSLPGQGYFLNTEAFFGQGTRLTVV.

The chain couples TRBV4-3 to TRBJ2-4; 7 positions match TRBD2. Germline CDR1 reads LGHNA; CDR2 reads YSLEER. V lost 4 bases and J lost 1; bases outside the gene matches: 10. CDR3 length: 17 residues. The DNA for the CDR3 is TGCGCCAGCAGCCGAACGGGGGGAGGGTCGGCCAAAAACATTCAGTACTTC. This gives the protein CASSRTGGGSAKNIQYF.

J is TRBJ2-7 and V is TRBV10-3, with D unresolved. The CDR3 totals 13 residues. CDR1 and CDR2 from the germline V gene are ENHRY and SYGVKD. V was cut by 3 bases and J by 5 bases, with 11 bases left in between. The CDR3 region is CAISDSQYHEQYF. CDR3 sequence (DNA): TGTGCCATCAGTGATTCCCAGTACCACGAGCAGTACTTC.

The chain carries TRBV10-3 and TRBJ2-5; 10 bases agree with TRBD2. The V segment lost 5 bases and the J segment 1 base; nucleotides outside the gene matches: 4. The germline CDR1 and CDR2 sequences are ENHRY and SYGVKD. The CDR3 sequence is 15 residues long. DNA of the CDR3: TGTGCCATCAGTCCTAGCGGGGGAGTCCAAGAGACCCAGTACTTC. It translates to CAISPSGGVQETQYF.

The chain couples TRBV15 to TRBJ2-7, with 7 bases lining up with TRBD1. The germline V gene has CDR1 LNHNV and CDR2 YYDKDF (reference sequence). This CDR3 region has 14 residues. J gave up 2 bases and V 3 bases, and 4 bases lay outside the gene matches. The CDR3 region is CATSSQQGAYEQYF. The CDR3 nucleotides read TGTGCCACCAGCAGTCAGCAGGGGGCCTACGAGCAGTACTTC.

This chain uses TRBV5-6 with TRBJ2-2; tentative D call: TRBD1 (6 bases). CDR3 size: 16 residues. V was shortened by 0 bases and J by 5 bases, with 14 bases between the two germline ends. Germline CDR1 is SGHDT and CDR2 is YYEEEE. The CDR3 reads CASSLVHRAGTGELFF. As DNA, the CDR3 is TGTGCCAGCAGCTTGGTGCACAGGGCTGGGACCGGGGAGCTGTTTTTT.

This chain joins TRBV4-3 and TRBJ2-1; possible D gene TRBD2, 5 bases. The V end was cut by 4 bases, the J end by 8 bases, with 12 bases between. The length of the CDR3 is 13 residues. Germline CDR1 LGHNA, CDR2 YSLEER. CDR3 in DNA: TGCGCCAGCAGCCGGGGAGTTAGGTATGAGCAGTTCTTC. It yields the protein CASSRGVRYEQFF.

The chain uses TRBV14 and TRBJ1-2; a weak D match, TRBD1 (6 bases). Germline CDR1 SGHDN, CDR2 FVKESK. V was pared by 4 bases and J by 5 bases, with 17 bases between. CDR3 length equals 15 residues. CDR3 in amino acids: CASSPPRGEYYGYTF. DNA of the CDR3: TGTGCCAGCAGCCCTCCCAGGGGAGAGTATTATGGCTACACCTTC. Full variable domain (rest looked up from reference TRBV14 and TRBJ1-2): EAGVTQFPSHSVIEKGQTVTLRCDPISGHDNLYWYRRVMGKEIKFLLHFVKESKQDESGMPNNRFLAERTGGTYSTLKVQPAELEDSGVYFCASSPPRGEYYGYTFGSGTRLTVV.

J is TRBJ2-1 and V is TRBV6-6; D might be TRBD2 (5 bases). The CDR3 covers 15 residues. Looked up from germline, CDR1 is MNHNY and CDR2 is SVGAGI (reference sequence). Trimming pared 2 bases from V and 14 bases from J, leaving 22 bases between. CDR3 region: CASSYPRGSGSPKFF. Here the CDR3 DNA reads TGTGCCAGCAGTTACCCTCGAGGGTCCGGTAGCCCCAAGTTCTTC.

The chain has TRBV30 and TRBJ2-1; 11 nucleotides match TRBD2. The CDR3 totals 19 residues. Germline V gene sequence: CDR1 GTSNPN, CDR2 SVGIG (reference sequence). Losses at the gene ends were 3 bases for V and 9 bases for J; bases not matched to a gene: 22. CDR3 nucleotides: TGTGCCTGGAGACCCCCCACGGACTCCACTAGCGGGAGTTTGGCTGAGCAGTTCTTC. Amino acid sequence: CAWRPPTDSTSGSLAEQFF.

The chain joins TRBV28 to TRBJ1-1, with D uncertain. Germline V gene data show CDR1 as MDHEN and CDR2 as SYDVKM. Deletions cut 8 bases from V and 4 bases from J, with 17 bases between. The CDR3 sequence is 14 residues long. The CDR3 loop is CASSRTPGGTEAFF. In DNA form, the CDR3 reads TGTGCCAGCTCCCGCACCCCGGGTGGCACTGAAGCTTTCTTT.

The chain employs TRBV5-6 and TRBJ2-2; D may be TRBD2 (6 bases). The CDR3 length is 19 residues. Deletions cut 3 bases from V and 0 bases from J, with 21 bases between. CDR1 SGHDT and CDR2 YYEEEE come from the germline V gene. CDR3 sequence (DNA): TGTGCCAGCAGCTCTCACGGTTGGGAGGATTCCCCGAACACCGGGGAGCTGTTTTTT. It specifies CASSSHGWEDSPNTGELFF.

This clone has only one observation. The rearrangement joins TRBV5-4 to TRBJ2-7; 10 nucleotides agree with TRBD2. The V gene's germline CDR1 is SGHNT and CDR2 YYREEE (reference sequence). With 4 bases clipped from V and 2 bases from J, the junction kept 6 bases outside the gene matches. The CDR3 loop spans 15 amino acids. The CDR3 DNA sequence: TGTGCCAGCAGCCGTCTAGCGGGGGAAACCTACGAGCAGTACTTC. It specifies CASSRLAGETYEQYF.